This record concerns one T cell receptor beta chain sequence. Its cognate antigen is unknown. The data stem from a study of CXCR3-negative and CXCR3-positive naive CD8 T cells. On the study more broadly: For each library, about 1.5 +/- 0.3 million TRB reads were obtained, about 135 million in total.

The TRB cDNA libraries were prepared by 5' RACE with UMI labels. TCRdb re-called the 5' RACE reads and catalogs CDR3 proteins one per entry, DNA excluded. This sample contains more than 80,000 distinct CDR3 sequences. Points from the study as a whole: Surface CD5 was comparable between naive subsets; TCR strength was inferred from TRB CDR3 properties. CXCR3-positive naive cells carried more hydrophobic TRB CDR3s than CXCR3-negative naive cells did. PBMCs showed partially decreased CXCR3 expression after cryopreservation, and most assays used fresh PBMCs.

CDR1 DFQATT and CDR2 SNEGSKA come from the germline V gene (reference sequence). There are 13 residues in the CDR3. The naive CD8+ gate required CD45RO-CCR7+CD27+CD95- phenotype. The origin of this receptor is a human donor in good health. Some clones in this sample may be carry-over from other donors' samples. The chain joins TRBV20-1 to TRBJ2-7; TCRdb names TRBD2, which stays unverified in the absence of DNA. Sequencing was performed on naive CXCR3+ CD8+ T cells from blood. Subset defined: CD45RO-CCR7+CD27+CD95- naive CD8+ T cells expressing CXCR3 (TNR3+). The CDR3 protein is CSAVGSRSYEQYF.